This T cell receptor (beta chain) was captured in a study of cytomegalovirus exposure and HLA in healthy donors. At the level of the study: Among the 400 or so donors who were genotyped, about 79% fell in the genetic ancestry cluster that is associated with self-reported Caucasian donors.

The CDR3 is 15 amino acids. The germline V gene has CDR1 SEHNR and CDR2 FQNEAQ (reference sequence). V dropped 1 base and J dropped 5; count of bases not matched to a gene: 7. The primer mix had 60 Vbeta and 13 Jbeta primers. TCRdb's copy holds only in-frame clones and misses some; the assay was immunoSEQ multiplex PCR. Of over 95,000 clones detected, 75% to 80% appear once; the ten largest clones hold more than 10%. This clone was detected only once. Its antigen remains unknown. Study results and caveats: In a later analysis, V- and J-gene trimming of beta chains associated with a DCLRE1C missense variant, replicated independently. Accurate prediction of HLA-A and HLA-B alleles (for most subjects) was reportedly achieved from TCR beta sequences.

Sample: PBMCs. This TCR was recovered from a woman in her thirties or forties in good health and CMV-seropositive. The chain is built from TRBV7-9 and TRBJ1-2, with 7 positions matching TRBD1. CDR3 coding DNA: TGTGCCAGCAGCTTAGGGTCAGGGGGAGTATATGGCTACACCTTC. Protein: CASSLGSGGVYGYTF. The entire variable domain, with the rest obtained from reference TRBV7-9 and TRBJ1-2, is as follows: DTGVSQNPRHKITKRGQNVTFRCDPISEHNRLYWYRQTLGQGPEFLTYFQNEAQLEKSRLLSDRFSAERPKGSFSTLEIQRTEQGDSAMYLCASSLGSGGVYGYTFGSGTRLTVV.